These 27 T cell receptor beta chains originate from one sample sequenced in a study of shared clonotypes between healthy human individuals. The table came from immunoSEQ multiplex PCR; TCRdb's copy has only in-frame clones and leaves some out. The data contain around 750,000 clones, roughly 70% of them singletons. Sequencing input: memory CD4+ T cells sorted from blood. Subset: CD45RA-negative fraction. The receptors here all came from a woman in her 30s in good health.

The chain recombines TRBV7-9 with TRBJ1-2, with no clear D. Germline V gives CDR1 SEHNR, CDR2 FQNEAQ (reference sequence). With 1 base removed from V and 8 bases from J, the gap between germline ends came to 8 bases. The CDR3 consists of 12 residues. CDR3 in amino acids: CASSLGPGGYTF. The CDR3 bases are TGTGCCAGCAGCTTAGGGCCGGGCGGCTACACCTTC.

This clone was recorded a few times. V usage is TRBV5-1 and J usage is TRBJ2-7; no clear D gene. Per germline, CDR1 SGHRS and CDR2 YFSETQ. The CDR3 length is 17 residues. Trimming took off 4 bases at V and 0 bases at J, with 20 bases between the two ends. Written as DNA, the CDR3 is TGCGCCAGCAGCGCATACACCTTCAGATTTAGCTCCTACGAGCAGTACTTC. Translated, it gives CASSAYTFRFSSYEQYF.

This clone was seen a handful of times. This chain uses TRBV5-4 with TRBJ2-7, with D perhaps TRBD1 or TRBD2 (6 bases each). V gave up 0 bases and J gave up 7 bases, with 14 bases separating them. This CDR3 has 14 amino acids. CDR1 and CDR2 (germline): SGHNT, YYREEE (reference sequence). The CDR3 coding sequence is TGTGCCAGCAGCTTGGAGGGGGGCGCGAGGGAGCAGTACTTC. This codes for CASSLEGGAREQYF.

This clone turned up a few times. CDR3 loop: CASRDWDASYEQYF. The CDR3 bases are TGTGCCAGCAGGGACTGGGACGCTTCCTACGAGCAGTACTTC. The V and J genes are TRBV2 and TRBJ2-7; D is possibly TRBD1 or TRBD2 (5 bases each). CDR1 and CDR2 (germline): SNHLY, FYNNEI. Trimming left V 6 bases short and J 1 base short, with 13 bases between. This CDR3 contains 14 residues.

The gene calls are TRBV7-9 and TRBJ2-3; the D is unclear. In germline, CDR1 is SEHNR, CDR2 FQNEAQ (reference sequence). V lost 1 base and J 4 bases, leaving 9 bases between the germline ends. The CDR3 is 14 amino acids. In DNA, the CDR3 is TGTGCCAGCAGCTTAGACAGACCCGCAGATACGCAGTATTTT. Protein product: CASSLDRPADTQYF.

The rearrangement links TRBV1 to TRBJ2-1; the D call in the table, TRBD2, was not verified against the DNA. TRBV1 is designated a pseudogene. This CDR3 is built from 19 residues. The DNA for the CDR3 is TGCACCAGCAGCCAAGAAGGCCTTTTGAAGCGAACCACCTACAATGAGCAGTTCTTC. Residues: CTSSQEGLLKRTTYNEQFF.

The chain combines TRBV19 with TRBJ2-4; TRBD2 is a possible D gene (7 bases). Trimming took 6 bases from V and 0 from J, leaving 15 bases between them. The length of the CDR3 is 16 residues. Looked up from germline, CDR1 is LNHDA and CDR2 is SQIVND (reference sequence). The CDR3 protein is CASRGGDTVAKNIQYF. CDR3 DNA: TGTGCCAGTAGAGGGGGGGACACTGTAGCCAAAAACATTCAGTACTTC.

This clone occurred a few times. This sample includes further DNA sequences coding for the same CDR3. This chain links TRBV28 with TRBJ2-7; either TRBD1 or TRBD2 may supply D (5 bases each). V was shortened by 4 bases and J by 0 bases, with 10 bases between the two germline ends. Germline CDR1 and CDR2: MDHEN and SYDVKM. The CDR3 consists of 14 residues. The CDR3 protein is CASSSPGTSYEQYF. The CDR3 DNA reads TGTGCCAGCAGTTCCCCCGGGACCTCCTACGAGCAGTACTTC.

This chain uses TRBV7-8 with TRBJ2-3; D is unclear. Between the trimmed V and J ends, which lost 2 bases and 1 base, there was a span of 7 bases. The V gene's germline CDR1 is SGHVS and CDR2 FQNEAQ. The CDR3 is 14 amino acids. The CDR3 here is CASSLSGGTDTQYF. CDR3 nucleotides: TGTGCCAGCAGCTTATCTGGCGGCACAGATACGCAGTATTTT.

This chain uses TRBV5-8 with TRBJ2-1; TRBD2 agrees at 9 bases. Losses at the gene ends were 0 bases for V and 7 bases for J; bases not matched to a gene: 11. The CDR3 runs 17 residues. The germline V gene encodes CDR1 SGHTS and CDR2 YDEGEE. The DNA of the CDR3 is TGTGCCAGCAGCTTGGGGCTTAGTAGCGGGAGTTGGAATGAGCAGTTCTTC. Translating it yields CASSLGLSSGSWNEQFF.

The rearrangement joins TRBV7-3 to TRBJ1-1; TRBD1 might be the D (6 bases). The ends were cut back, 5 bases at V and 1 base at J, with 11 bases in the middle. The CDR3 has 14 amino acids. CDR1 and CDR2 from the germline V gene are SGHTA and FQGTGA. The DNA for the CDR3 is TGTGCCAGCAGCGTAGGGGGGCAGAACACTGAAGCTTTCTTT. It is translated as CASSVGGQNTEAFF.

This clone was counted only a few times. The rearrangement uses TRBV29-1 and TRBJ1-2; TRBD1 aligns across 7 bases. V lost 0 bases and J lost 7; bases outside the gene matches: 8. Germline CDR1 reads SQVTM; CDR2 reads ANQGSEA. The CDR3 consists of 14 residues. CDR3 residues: CSVEDEGAVVGYTF. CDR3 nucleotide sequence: TGCAGCGTTGAAGACGAGGGGGCGGTGGTTGGCTACACCTTC.

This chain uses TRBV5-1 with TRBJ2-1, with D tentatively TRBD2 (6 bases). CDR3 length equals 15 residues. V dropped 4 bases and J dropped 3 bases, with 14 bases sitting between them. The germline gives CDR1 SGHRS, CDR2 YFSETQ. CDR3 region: CASSTTRPIYNEQFF. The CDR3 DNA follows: TGCGCCAGCAGCACGACTAGGCCAATCTACAATGAGCAGTTCTTC.

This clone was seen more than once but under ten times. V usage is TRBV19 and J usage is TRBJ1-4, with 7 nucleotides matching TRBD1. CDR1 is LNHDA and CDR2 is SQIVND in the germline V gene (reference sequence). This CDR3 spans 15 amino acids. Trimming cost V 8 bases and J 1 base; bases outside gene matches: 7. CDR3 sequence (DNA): TGTGCCAGTCGCAAAGGGGGCCTAACTAATGAAAAACTGTTTTTT. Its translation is CASRKGGLTNEKLFF.

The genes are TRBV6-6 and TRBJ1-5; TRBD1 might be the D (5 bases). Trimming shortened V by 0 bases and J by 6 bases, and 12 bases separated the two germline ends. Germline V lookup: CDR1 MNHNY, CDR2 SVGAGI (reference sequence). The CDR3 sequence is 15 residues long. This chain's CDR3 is CASSYSTAGGQPQHF. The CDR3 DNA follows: TGTGCCAGCAGTTACTCGACGGCGGGGGGTCAGCCCCAGCATTTT.

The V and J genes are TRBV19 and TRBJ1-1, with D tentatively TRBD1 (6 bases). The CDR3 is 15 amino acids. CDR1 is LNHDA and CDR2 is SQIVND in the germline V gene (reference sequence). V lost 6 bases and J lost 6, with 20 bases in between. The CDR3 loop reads CASREQGSGTPEAFF. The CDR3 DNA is TGTGCCAGTAGAGAACAGGGATCGGGAACCCCTGAAGCTTTCTTT.

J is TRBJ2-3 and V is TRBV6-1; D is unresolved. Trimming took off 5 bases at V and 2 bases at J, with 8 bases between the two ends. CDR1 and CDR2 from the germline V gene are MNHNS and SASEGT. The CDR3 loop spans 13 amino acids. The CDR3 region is CASSPSATDTQYF. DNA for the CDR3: TGTGCCAGCAGTCCAAGCGCCACAGATACGCAGTATTTT.

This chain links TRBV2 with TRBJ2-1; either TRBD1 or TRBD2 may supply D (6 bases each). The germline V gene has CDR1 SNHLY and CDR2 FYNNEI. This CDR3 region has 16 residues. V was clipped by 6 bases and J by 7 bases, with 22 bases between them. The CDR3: CASSRGNRVEGNEQFF. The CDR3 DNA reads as TGTGCCAGCAGCCGCGGGAACAGGGTCGAGGGTAATGAGCAGTTCTTC.

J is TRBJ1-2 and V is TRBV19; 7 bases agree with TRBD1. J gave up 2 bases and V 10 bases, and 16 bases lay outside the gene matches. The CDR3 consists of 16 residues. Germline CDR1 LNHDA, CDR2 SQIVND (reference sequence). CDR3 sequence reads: CATKPSPGQKNYGYTF. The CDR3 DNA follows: TGTGCCACAAAACCTTCACCGGGACAGAAAAACTATGGCTACACCTTC.

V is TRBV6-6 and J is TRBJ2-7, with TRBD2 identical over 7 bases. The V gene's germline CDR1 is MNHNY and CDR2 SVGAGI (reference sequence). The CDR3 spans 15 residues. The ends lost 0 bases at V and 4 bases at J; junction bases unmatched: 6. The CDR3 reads CASSYSGGSIYEQYF. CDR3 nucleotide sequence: TGTGCCAGCAGTTACTCTGGCGGGAGTATATACGAGCAGTACTTC.

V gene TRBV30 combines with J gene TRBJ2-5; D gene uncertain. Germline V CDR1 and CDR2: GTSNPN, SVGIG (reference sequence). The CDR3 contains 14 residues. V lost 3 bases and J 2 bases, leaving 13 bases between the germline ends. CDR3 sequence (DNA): TGTGCCTGGAGGGGCGGAGTTAAACAAGAGACCCAGTACTTC. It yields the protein CAWRGGVKQETQYF.

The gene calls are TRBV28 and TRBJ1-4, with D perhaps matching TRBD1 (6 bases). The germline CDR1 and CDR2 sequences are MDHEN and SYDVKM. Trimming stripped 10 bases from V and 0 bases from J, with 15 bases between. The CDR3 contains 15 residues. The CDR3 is CATSTGGATNEKLFF. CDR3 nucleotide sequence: TGTGCCACCTCGACAGGCGGGGCAACTAATGAAAAACTGTTTTTT.

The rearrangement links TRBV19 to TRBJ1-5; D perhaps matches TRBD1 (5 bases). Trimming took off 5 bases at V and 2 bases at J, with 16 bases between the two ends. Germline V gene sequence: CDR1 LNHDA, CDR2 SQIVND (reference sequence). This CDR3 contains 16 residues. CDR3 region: CASSPQRGQRNQPQHF. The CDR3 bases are TGTGCCAGTAGTCCCCAAAGGGGCCAACGCAATCAGCCCCAGCATTTT.

CDR3 loop: CAISGRDRERDGNTEAFF. The CDR3 DNA reads as TGTGCCATCAGTGGGAGGGACAGGGAGCGGGATGGCAACACTGAAGCTTTCTTT. V usage is TRBV10-3 and J usage is TRBJ1-1; 9 nucleotides match TRBD1. With 4 bases clipped from V and 2 bases from J, the junction kept 14 bases outside the gene matches. Germline values: CDR1 ENHRY, CDR2 SYGVKD. The CDR3 length is 18 residues.

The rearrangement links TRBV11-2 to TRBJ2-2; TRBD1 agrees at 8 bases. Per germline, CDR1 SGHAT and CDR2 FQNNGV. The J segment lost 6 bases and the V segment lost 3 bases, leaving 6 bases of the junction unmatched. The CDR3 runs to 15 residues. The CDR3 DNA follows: TGTGCCAGCAGCTTGACAGGGGCGGTGGCCGGGGAGCTGTTTTTT. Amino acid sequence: CASSLTGAVAGELFF.

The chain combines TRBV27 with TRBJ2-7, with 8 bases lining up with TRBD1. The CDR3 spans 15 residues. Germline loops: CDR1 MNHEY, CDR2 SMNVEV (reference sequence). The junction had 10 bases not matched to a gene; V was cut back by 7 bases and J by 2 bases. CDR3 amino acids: CASKPLDRETYEQYF. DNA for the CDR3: TGTGCCAGCAAACCGCTGGACAGGGAAACCTACGAGCAGTACTTC.

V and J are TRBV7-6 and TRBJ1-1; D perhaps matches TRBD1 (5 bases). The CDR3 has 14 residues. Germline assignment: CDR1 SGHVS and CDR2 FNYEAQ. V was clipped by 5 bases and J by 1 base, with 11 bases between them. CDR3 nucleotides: TGTGCCAGCAGCGCCTCGACAGAGAACACTGAAGCTTTCTTT. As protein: CASSASTENTEAFF.